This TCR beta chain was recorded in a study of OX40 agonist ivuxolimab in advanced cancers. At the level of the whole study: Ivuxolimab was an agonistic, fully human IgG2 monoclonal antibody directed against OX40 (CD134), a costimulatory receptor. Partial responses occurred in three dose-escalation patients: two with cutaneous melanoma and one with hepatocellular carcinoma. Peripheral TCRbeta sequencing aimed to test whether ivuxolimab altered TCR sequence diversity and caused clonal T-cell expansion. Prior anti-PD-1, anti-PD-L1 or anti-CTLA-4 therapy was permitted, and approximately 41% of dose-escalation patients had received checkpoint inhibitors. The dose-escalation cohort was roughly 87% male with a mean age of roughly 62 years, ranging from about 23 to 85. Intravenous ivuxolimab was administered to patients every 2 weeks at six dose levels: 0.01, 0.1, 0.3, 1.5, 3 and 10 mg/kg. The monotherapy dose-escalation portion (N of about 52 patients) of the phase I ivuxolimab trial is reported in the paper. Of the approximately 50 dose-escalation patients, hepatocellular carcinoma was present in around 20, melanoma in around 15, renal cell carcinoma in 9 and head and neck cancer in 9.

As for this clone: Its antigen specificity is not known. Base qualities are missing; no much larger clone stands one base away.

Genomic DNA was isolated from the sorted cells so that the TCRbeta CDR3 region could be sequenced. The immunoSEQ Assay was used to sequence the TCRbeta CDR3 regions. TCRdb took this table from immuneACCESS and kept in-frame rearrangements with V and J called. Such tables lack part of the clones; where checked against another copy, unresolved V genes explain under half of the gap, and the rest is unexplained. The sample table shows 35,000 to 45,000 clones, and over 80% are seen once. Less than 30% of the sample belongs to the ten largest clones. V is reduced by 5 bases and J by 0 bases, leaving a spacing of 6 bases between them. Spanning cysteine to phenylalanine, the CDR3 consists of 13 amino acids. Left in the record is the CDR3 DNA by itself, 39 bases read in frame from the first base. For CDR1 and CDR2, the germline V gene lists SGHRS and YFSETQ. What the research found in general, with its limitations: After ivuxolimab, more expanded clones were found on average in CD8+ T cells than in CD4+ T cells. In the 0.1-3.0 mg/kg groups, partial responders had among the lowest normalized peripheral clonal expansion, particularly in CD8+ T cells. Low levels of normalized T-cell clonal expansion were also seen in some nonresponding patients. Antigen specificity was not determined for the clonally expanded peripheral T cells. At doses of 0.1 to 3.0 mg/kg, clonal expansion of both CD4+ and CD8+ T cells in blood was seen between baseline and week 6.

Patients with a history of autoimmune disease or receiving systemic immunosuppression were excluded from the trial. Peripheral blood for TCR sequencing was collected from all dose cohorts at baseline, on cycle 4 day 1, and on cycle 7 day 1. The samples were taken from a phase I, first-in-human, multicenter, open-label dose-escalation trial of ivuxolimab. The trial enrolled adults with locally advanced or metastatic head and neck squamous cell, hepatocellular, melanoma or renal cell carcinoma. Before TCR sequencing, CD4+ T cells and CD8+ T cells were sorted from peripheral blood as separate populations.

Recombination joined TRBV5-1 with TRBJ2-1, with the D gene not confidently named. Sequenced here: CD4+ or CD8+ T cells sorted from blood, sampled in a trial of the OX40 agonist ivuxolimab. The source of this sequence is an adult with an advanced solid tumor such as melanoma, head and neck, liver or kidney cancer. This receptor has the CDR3 CASSFNSYNEQFF. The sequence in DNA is TGCGCCAGCAGTTTCAACTCCTACAATGAGCAGTTCTTC. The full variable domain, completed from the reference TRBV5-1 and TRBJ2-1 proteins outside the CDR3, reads KAGVTQTPRYLIKTRGQQVTLSCSPISGHRSVSWYQQTPGQGLQFLFEYFSETQRNKGNFPGRFSGRQFSNSRSEMNVSTLELGDSALYLCASSFNSYNEQFFGPGTRLTVL.